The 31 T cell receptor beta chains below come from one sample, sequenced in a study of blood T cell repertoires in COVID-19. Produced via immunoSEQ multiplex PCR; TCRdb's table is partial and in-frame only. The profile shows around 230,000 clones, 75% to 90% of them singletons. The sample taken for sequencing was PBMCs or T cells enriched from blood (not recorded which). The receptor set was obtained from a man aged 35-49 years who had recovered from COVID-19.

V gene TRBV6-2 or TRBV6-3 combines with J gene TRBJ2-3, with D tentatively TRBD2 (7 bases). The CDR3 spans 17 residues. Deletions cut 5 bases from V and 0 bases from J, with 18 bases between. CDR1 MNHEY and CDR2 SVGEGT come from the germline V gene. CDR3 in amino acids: CASSPQGLAVSTDTQYF. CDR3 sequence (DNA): TGTGCCAGCAGTCCCCAGGGGCTAGCGGTGAGCACAGATACGCAGTATTTT.

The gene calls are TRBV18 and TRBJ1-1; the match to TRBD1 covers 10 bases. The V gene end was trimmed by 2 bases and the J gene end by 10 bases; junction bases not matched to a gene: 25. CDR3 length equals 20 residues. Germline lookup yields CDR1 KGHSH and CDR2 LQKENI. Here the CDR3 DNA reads TGTGCCAGCTCACCAGTAGGCGGGACAGGGGTGCGTGTACAACGGTTCGGAGCTTTCTTT. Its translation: CASSPVGGTGVRVQRFGAFF.

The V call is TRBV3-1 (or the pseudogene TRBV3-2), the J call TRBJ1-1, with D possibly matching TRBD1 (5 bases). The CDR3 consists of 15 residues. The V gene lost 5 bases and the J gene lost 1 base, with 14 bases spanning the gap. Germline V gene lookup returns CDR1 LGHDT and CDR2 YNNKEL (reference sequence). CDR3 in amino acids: CASSYFQTANTEAFF. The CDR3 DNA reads TGTGCCAGCAGCTACTTCCAGACAGCGAACACTGAAGCTTTCTTT.

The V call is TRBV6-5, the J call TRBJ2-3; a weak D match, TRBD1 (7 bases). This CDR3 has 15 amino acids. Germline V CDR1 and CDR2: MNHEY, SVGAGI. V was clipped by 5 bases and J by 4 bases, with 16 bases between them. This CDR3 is CASSPGDRGADTQYF. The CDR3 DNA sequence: TGTGCCAGCAGTCCGGGGGACAGAGGTGCAGATACGCAGTATTTT.

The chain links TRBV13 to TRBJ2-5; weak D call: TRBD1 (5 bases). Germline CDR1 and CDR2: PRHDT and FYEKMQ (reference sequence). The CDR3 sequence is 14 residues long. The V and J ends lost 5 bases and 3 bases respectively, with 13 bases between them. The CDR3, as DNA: TGTGCCAGCAGCGGTGACGGCAGGGAAGAGACCCAGTACTTC. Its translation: CASSGDGREETQYF.

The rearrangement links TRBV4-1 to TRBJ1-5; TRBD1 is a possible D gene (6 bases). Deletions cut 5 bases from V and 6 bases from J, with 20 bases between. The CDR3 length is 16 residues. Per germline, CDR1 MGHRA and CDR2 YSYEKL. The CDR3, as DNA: TGCGCCAGCAGCAGCGAGGGGAGCCCAGGGGTTCAGCCCCAGCATTTT. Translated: CASSSEGSPGVQPQHF.

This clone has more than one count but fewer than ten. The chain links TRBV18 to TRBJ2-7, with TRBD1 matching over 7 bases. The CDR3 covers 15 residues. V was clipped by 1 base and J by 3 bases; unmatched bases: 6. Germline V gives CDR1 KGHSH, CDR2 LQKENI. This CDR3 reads CASSPRSGTVYEQYF. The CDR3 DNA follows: TGTGCCAGCTCACCACGGTCAGGGACAGTCTACGAGCAGTACTTC.

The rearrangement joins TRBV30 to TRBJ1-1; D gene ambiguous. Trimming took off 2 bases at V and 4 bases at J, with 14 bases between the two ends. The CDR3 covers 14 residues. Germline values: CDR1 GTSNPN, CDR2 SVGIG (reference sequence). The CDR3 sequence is CAWSLGVSGTEAFF. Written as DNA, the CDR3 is TGTGCCTGGAGTCTCGGGGTGAGTGGCACTGAAGCTTTCTTT.

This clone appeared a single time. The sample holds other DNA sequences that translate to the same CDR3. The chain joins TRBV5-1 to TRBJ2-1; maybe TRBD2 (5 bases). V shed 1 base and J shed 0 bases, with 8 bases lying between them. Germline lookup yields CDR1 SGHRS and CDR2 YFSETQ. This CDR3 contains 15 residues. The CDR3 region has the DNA TGCGCCAGCAGCTTGAGTGGGAGCTCCTACAATGAGCAGTTCTTC. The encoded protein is CASSLSGSSYNEQFF.

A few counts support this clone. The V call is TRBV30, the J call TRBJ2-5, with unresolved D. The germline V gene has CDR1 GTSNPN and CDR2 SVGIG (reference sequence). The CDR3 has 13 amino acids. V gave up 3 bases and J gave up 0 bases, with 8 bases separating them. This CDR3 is CAWSQAHQETQYF. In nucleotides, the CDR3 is TGTGCCTGGAGCCAGGCGCACCAAGAGACCCAGTACTTC.

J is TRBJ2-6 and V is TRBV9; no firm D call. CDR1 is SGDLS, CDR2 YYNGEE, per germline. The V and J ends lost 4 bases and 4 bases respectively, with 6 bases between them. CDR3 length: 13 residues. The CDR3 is CASSRLGANVLTF. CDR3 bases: TGTGCCAGCAGCCGACTCGGGGCCAACGTCCTGACTTTC.

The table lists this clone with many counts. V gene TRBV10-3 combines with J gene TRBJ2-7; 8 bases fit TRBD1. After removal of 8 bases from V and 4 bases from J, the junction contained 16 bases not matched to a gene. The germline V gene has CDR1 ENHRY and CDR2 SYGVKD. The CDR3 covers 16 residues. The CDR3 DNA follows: TGTGCCATCGCTCCGGACGGGACAGGTGATAATTACGAGCAGTACTTC. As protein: CAIAPDGTGDNYEQYF.

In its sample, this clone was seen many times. The CDR3 loop is CASSDGTTRAFF. For the CDR3, the DNA is TGTGCCAGCAGCGACGGGACAACTAGAGCTTTCTTT. This rearrangement joins TRBV7-9 to TRBJ1-1; tentatively, D is TRBD1 (6 bases). Germline V CDR1 and CDR2: SEHNR, FQNEAQ (reference sequence). The ends were cut back, 5 bases at V and 10 bases at J, with 14 bases in the middle. The CDR3 loop spans 12 amino acids.

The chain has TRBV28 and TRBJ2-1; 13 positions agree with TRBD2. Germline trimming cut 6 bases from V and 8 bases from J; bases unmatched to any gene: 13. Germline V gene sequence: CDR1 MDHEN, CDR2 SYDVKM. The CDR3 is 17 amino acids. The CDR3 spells CASSPTSGRARHDEQFF. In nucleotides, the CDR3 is TGTGCCAGCAGCCCTACTAGCGGGAGGGCCAGACACGATGAGCAGTTCTTC. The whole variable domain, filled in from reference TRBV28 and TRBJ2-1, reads DVKVTQSSRYLVKRTGEKVFLECVQDMDHENMFWYRQDPGLGLRLIYFSYDVKMKEKGDIPEGYSVSREKKERFSLILESASTNQTSMYLCASSPTSGRARHDEQFFGPGTRLTVL.

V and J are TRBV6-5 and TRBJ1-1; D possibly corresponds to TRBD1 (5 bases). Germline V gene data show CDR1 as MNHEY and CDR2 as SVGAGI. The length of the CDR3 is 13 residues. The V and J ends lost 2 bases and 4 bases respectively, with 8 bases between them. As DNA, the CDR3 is TGTGCCAGCAGTTACCCAGGGTCCACTGAAGCTTTCTTT. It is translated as CASSYPGSTEAFF.

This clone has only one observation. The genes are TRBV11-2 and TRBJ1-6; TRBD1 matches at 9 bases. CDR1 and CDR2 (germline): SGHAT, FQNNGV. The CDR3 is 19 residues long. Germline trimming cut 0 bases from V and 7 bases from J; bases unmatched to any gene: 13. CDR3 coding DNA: TGTGCCAGCAGCTTAGATCATCTGCGGGAACAGGGGGCGAATTCACCCCTCCACTTT. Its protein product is CASSLDHLREQGANSPLHF.

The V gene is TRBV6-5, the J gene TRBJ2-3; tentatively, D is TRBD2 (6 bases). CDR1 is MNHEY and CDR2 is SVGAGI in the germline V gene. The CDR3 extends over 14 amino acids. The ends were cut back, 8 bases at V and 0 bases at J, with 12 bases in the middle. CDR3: CASARGTSTDTQYF. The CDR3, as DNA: TGTGCCAGCGCGCGGGGCACTAGCACAGATACGCAGTATTTT.

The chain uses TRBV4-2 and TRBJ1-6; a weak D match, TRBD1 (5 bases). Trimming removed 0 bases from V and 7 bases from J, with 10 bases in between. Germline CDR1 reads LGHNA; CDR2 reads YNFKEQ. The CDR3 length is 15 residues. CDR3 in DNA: TGTGCCAGCAGCCAAGAAGGGGTAGGCAATTCACCCCTCCACTTT. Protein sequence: CASSQEGVGNSPLHF.

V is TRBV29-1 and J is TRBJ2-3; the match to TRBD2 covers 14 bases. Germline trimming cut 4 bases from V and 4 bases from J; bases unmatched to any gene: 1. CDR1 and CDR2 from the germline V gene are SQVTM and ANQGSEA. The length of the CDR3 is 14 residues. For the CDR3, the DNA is TGCAGCGTTGGACTAGCGGGGGGGCCAGATACGCAGTATTTT. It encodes CSVGLAGGPDTQYF.

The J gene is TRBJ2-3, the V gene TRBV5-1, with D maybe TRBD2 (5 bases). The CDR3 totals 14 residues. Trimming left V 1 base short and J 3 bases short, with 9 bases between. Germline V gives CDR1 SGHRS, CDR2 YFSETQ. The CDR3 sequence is CASSLRGATDTQYF. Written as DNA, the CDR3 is TGCGCCAGCAGCTTGCGGGGTGCGACAGATACGCAGTATTTT.

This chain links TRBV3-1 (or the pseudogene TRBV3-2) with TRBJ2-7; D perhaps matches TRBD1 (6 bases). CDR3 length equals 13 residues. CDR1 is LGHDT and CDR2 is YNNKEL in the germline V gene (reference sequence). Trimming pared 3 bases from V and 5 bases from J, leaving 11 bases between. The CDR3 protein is CASSQAGVNEQYF. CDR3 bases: TGTGCCAGCAGCCAGGCAGGGGTGAACGAGCAGTACTTC.

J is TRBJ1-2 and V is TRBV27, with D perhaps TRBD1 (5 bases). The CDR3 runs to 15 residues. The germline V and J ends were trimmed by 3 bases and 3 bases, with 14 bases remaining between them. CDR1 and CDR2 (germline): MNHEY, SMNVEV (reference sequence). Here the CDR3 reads CASSFRQGFDYGYTF. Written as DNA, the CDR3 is TGTGCCAGCAGTTTTAGGCAGGGTTTCGACTATGGCTACACCTTC.

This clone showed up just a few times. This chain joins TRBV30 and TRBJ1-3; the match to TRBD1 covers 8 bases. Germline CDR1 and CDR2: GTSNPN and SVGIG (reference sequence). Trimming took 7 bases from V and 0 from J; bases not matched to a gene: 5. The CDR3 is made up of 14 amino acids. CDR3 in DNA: TGTGCCTTGACAGGGGCGGCCTCTGGAAACACCATATATTTT. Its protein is CALTGAASGNTIYF.

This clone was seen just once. The DNA of the CDR3 is TGTGCCAGCAGTGAAGCGAGGCGGGAAAAACTGTTTTTT. It specifies CASSEARREKLFF. This chain joins TRBV2 and TRBJ1-4; D call uncertain. Per the germline V gene, CDR1 is SNHLY and CDR2 is FYNNEI. V shed 0 bases and J shed 8 bases, with 7 bases lying between them. CDR3 length: 13 residues.

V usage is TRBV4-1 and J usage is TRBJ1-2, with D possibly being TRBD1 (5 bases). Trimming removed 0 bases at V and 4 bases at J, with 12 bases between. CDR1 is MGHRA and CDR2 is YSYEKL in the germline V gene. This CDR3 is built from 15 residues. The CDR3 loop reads CASSQDDRQGYGYTF. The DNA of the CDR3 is TGCGCCAGCAGCCAAGATGATAGGCAGGGCTATGGCTACACCTTC.

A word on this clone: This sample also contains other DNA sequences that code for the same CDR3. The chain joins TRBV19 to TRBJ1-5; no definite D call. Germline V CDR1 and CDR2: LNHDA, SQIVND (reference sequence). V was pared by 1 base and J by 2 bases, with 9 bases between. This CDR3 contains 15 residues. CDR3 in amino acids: CASSIGGRGNQPQHF. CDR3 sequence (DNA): TGTGCCAGTAGTATAGGAGGGCGCGGCAATCAGCCCCAGCATTTT.

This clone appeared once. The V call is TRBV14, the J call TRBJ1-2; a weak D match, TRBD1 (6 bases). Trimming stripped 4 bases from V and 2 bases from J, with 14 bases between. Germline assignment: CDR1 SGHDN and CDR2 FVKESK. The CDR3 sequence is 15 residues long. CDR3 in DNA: TGTGCCAGCAGCCGAACAGGGTCCGGGAACTATGGCTACACCTTC. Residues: CASSRTGSGNYGYTF.

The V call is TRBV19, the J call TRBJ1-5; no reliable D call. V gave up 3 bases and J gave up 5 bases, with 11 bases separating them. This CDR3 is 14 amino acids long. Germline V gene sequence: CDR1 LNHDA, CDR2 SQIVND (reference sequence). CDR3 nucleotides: TGTGCCAGTAGTATTACGGGGATCGATCAGCCCCAGCATTTT. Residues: CASSITGIDQPQHF. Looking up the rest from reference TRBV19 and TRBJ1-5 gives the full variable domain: DGGITQSPKYLFRKEGQNVTLSCEQNLNHDAMYWYRQDPGQGLRLIYYSQIVNDFQKGDIAEGYSVSREKKESFPLTVTSAQKNPTAFYLCASSITGIDQPQHFGDGTRLSIL.

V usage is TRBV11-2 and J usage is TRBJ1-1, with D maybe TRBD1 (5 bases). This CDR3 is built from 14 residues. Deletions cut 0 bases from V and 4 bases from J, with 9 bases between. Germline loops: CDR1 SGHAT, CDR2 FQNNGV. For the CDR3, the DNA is TGTGCCAGCAGCTTAGATTTCGGGGGCACTGAAGCTTTCTTT. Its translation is CASSLDFGGTEAFF. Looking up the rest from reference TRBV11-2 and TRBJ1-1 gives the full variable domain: EAGVAQSPRYKIIEKRQSVAFWCNPISGHATLYWYQQILGQGPKLLIQFQNNGVVDDSQLPKDRFSAERLKGVDSTLKIQPAKLEDSAVYLCASSLDFGGTEAFFGQGTRLTVV.

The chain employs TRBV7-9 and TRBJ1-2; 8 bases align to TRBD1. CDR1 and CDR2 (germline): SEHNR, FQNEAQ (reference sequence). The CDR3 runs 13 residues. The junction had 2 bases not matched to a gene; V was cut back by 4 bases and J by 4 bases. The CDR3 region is CASSSGQGYGYTF. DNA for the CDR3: TGTGCCAGCAGCTCCGGACAGGGCTATGGCTACACCTTC.

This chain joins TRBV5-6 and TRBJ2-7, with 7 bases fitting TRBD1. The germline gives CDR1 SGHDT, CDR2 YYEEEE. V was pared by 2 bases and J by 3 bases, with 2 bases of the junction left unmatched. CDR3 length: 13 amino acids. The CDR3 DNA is TGTGCCAGCAGCTTTGGACAGGTCTACGAGCAGTACTTC. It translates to CASSFGQVYEQYF.